This T cell receptor (beta chain) was captured in a study of cytomegalovirus exposure and HLA in healthy donors. The assay was immunoSEQ multiplex PCR, and TCRdb's table has in-frame clones only and misses some. The data hold about 150,000 clones, with 75% to 90% observed a single time. Sequenced sample: PBMCs. The clonotype was recovered from a man aged 18 to 30 in good health and CMV-seropositive.

The CDR3 nucleotides are TGTGCCACCAGCAGAGATCGGGGCGGGGCGGGCGAAAAACTGTTTTTT. It specifies CATSRDRGGAGEKLFF. The rearrangement links TRBV15 to TRBJ1-4, with TRBD1 as a possible D gene (5 bases). CDR3 length: 16 residues. Germline CDR1 reads LNHNV; CDR2 reads YYDKDF (reference sequence). V lost 0 bases to trimming and J lost 8 bases, with 16 bases between them. Full variable domain (rest looked up from reference TRBV15 and TRBJ1-4): DAMVIQNPRYQVTQFGKPVTLSCSQTLNHNVMYWYQQKSSQAPKLLFHYYDKDFNNEADTPDNFQSRRPNTSFCFLDIRSPGLGDTAMYLCATSRDRGGAGEKLFFGSGTQLSVL.